This TCR beta chain was recorded in a study of monozygotic twins with inflammatory bowel disease. For each CDR3 protein, TCRdb gives one entry from its re-call of the 5' RACE reads, without DNA. This listing includes approximately 120,000 distinct CDR3 sequences. Study results and limitations: Repertoire likeness was no different across concordant and discordant twins, perhaps owing to restricted power. Variability may have been added to patient repertoires by differing immunosuppressive treatments.

Turning to this clonotype: What it recognizes is unknown.

Specimen: blood. The origin of this receptor is a human donor with ulcerative colitis or Crohn's disease, or a healthy co-twin of an affected twin (not recorded which).

CDR3 in amino acids: CASSVAGPPDTQYF. This chain connects TRBV9 to TRBJ2-3; TCRdb designates TRBD1, a call that cannot be tested without DNA. CDR1 and CDR2 (germline): SGDLS, YYNGEE. CDR3 size: 14 residues.